The 2 T cell receptor beta chains presented below share a single source sample, sequenced in a study of CD8+CD57+ T cells in acquired aplastic anemia. The sequenced patients had an expansion of CD8+CD57+ cells seen by flow cytometry. TCR beta VDJ combinations and CDR3 sequences were profiled from genomic DNA. TCRdb re-called the reads through MiXCR, storing one row per CDR3 protein. The sample holds 170,000 or so distinct CDR3 sequences; about 50% are singletons and the top ten take 25% to 40%. Sequencing used sorted CD4+, CD8+, or CD8+CD57+ T cells (not recorded which) from PBMCs. All receptors come from a human donor with aplastic anemia.

The genes are TRBV27 and TRBJ2-1, with D possibly being TRBD2 (6 bases). Germline loops: CDR1 MNHEY, CDR2 SMNVEV (reference sequence). Trimming shortened V by 7 bases and J by 9 bases, and 16 bases separated the two germline ends. The CDR3 totals 13 residues. The CDR3 protein is CASKTGVNVEQFF. The CDR3 DNA reads TGTGCCAGCAAAACGGGAGTTAATGTTGAGCAGTTCTTC.

The J gene is TRBJ1-2, the V gene TRBV15, with D tentatively TRBD1 (5 bases). Trimming cost V 0 bases and J 5 bases, with 10 bases left between them. Germline V lookup: CDR1 LNHNV, CDR2 YYDKDF (reference sequence). The CDR3 contains 14 residues. This CDR3 reads CATSREVGAYGYTF. CDR3 DNA: TGTGCCACCAGCAGAGAGGTCGGGGCTTATGGCTACACCTTC.